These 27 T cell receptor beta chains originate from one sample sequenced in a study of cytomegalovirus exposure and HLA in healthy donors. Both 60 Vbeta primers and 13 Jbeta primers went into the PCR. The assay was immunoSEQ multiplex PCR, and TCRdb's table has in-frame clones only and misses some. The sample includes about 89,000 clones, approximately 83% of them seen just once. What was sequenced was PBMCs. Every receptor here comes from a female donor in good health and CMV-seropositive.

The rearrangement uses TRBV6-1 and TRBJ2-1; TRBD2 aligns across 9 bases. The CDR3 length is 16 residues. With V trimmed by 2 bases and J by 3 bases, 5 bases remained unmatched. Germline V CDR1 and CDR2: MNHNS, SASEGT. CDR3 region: CASSEFPSGNYNEQFF. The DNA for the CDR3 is TGTGCCAGCAGTGAATTCCCTAGCGGGAACTACAATGAGCAGTTCTTC.

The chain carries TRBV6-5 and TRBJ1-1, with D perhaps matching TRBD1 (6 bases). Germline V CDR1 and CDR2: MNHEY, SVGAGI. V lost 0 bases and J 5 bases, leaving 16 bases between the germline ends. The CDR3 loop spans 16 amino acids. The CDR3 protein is CASSYSYRAYATEAFF. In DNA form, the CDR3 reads TGTGCCAGCAGTTACTCCTACAGGGCATATGCGACTGAAGCTTTCTTT.

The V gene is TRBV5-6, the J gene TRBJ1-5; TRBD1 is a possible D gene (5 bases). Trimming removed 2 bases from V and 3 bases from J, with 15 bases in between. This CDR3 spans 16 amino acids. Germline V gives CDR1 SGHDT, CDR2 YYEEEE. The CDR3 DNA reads TGTGCCAGCAGCTTACGTGGAGGGGCGGTCAATCAGCCCCAGCATTTT. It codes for CASSLRGGAVNQPQHF.

CDR3 sequence (DNA): TGTGCCAGCAGCTCCTCTATAACAGATACGCAGTATTTT. Its protein is CASSSSITDTQYF. The J gene is TRBJ2-3, the V gene TRBV9; D uncertain. Germline CDR1 SGDLS, CDR2 YYNGEE. With 4 bases removed from V and 3 bases from J, the gap between germline ends came to 9 bases. The CDR3 has 13 residues. The whole variable domain, filled in from reference TRBV9 and TRBJ2-3, reads DSGVTQTPKHLITATGQRVTLRCSPRSGDLSVYWYQQSLDQGLQFLIQYYNGEERAKGNILERFSAQQFPDLHSELNLSSLELGDSALYFCASSSSITDTQYFGPGTRLTVL.

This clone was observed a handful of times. CDR3 DNA sequence: TGCGCCAGCAGCTCCTTGACAGGGGGGGGGACTGAAGCTTTCTTT. This gives the protein CASSSLTGGGTEAFF. The V gene is TRBV5-1, the J gene TRBJ1-1, with 9 nucleotides matching TRBD1. The germline gives CDR1 SGHRS, CDR2 YFSETQ. The length of the CDR3 is 15 residues. J was trimmed by 5 bases and V by 3 bases; bases with no gene match: 8.

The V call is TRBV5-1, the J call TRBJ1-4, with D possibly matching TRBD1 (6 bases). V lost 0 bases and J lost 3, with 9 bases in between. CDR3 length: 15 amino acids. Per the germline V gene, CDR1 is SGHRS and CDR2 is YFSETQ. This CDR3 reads CASSLGSGANEKLFF. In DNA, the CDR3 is TGCGCCAGCAGCTTGGGGTCAGGGGCTAATGAAAAACTGTTTTTT.

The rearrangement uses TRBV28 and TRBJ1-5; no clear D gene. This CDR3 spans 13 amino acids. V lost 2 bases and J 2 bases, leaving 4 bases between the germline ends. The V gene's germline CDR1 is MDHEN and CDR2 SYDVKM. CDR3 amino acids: CASSLPGNQPQHF. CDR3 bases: TGTGCCAGCAGTTTACCAGGCAATCAGCCCCAGCATTTT.

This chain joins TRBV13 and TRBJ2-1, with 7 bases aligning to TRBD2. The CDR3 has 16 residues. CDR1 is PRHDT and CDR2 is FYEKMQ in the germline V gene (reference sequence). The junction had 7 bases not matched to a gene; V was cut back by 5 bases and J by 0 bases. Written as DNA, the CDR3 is TGTGCCAGCAGCGACCCTAGCGGAAACTCCTACAATGAGCAGTTCTTC. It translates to CASSDPSGNSYNEQFF.

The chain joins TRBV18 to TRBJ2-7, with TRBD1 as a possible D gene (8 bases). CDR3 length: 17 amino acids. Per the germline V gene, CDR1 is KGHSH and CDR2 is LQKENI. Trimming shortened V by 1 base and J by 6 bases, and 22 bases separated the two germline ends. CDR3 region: CASSPRGTRTGTTEQYF. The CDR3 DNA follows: TGTGCCAGCTCACCACGAGGAACAAGGACAGGGACTACCGAGCAGTACTTC.

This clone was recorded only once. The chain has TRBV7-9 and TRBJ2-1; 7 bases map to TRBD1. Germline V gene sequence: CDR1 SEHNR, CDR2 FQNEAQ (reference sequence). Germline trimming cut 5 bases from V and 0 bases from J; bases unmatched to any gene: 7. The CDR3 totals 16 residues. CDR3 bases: TGTGCCAGCAGCGAAACTGCAGGGGGCTCCTACAATGAGCAGTTCTTC. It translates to CASSETAGGSYNEQFF.

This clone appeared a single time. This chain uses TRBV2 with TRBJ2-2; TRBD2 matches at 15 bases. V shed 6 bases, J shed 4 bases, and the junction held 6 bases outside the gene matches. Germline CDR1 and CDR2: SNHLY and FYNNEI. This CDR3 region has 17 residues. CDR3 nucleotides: TGTGCCAGCAGCCGGACTAGCGGGGGGGCGGGCACCGGGGAGCTGTTTTTT. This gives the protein CASSRTSGGAGTGELFF.

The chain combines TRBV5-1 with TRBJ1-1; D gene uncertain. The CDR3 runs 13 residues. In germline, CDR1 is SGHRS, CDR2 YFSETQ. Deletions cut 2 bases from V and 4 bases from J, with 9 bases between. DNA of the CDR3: TGCGCCAGCAGCTTAACTGGGAGCACTGAAGCTTTCTTT. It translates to CASSLTGSTEAFF.

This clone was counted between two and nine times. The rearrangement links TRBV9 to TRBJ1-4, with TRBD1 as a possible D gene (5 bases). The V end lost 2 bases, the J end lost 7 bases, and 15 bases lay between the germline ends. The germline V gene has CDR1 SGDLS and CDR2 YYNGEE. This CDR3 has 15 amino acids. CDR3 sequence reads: CASSVPQGPREKLFF. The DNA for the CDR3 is TGTGCCAGCAGCGTTCCCCAGGGTCCCCGTGAAAAACTGTTTTTT. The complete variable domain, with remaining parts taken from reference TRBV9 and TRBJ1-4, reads DSGVTQTPKHLITATGQRVTLRCSPRSGDLSVYWYQQSLDQGLQFLIQYYNGEERAKGNILERFSAQQFPDLHSELNLSSLELGDSALYFCASSVPQGPREKLFFGSGTQLSVL.

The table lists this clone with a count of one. CDR3 nucleotides: TGCGCCAGCAGCTTTTATGACAGGGGGATGGGAAACACCATATATTTT. Encoded protein: CASSFYDRGMGNTIYF. The gene calls are TRBV4-1 and TRBJ1-3; TRBD1 matches 9 bases. Germline CDR1 reads MGHRA; CDR2 reads YSYEKL. J was trimmed by 4 bases and V by 5 bases; bases with no gene match: 9. CDR3 length: 16 amino acids.

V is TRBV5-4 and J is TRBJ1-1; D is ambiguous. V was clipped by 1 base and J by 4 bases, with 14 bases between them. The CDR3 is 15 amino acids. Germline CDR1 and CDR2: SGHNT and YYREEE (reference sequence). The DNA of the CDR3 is TGTGCCAGCAGCTTGAACGCCCCCCGGGTCACTGAAGCTTTCTTT. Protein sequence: CASSLNAPRVTEAFF.

The CDR3 spells CASSLEGRRERIYNEQFF. The CDR3 DNA reads as TGTGCCAGCAGCTTAGAAGGTAGGCGGGAACGGATTTACAATGAGCAGTTCTTC. This chain links TRBV11-2 with TRBJ2-1, with D perhaps matching TRBD2 (6 bases). Trimming pared 0 bases from V and 4 bases from J, leaving 19 bases between. The V gene's germline CDR1 is SGHAT and CDR2 FQNNGV. The CDR3 loop spans 18 amino acids.

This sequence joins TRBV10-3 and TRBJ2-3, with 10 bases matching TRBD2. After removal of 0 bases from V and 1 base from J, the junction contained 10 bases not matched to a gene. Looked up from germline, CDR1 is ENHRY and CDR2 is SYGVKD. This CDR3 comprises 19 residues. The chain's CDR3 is CAISESRLAGILGTDTQYF. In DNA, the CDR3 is TGTGCCATCAGTGAGTCCCGACTAGCGGGTATCCTTGGCACAGATACGCAGTATTTT.

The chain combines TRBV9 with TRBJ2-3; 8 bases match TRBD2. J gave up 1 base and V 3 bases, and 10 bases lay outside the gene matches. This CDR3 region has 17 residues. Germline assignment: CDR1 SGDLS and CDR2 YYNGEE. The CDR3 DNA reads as TGTGCCAGCAGCGCCGCGGGGGGAGCGGCTCGCACAGATACGCAGTATTTT. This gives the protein CASSAAGGAARTDTQYF.

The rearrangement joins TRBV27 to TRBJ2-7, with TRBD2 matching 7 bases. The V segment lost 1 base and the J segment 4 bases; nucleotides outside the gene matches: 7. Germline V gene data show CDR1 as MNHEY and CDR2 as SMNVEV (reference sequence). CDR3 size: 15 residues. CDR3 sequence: CASSLWGGPQYEQYF. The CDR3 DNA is TGTGCCAGCAGTTTATGGGGGGGACCGCAATACGAGCAGTACTTC.

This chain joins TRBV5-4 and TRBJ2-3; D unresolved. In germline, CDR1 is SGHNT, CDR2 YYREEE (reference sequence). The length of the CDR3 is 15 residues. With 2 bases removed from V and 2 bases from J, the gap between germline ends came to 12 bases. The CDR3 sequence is CASSLAITYTDTQYF. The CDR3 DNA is TGTGCCAGCAGCTTAGCAATTACCTACACAGATACGCAGTATTTT.

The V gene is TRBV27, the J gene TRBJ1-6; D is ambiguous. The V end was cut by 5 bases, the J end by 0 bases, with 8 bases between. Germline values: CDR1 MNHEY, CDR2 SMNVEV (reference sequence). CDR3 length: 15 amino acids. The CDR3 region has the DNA TGTGCCAGCAGTCTCTTGAGCTCCTATAATTCACCCCTCCACTTT. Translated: CASSLLSSYNSPLHF.

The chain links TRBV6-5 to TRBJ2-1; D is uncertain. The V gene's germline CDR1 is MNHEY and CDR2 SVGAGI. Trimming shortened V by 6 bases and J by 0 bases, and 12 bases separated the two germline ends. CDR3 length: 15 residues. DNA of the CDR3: TGTGCCAGCAGCCTTACCGAGAGCTCCTACAATGAGCAGTTCTTC. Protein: CASSLTESSYNEQFF.

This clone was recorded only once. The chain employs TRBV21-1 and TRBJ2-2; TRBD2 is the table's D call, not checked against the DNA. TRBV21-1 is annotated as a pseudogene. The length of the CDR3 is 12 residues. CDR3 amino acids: CASHRNTGELFF. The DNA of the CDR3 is TGTGCCAGCCATAGGAACACCGGGGAGCTGTTTTTT.

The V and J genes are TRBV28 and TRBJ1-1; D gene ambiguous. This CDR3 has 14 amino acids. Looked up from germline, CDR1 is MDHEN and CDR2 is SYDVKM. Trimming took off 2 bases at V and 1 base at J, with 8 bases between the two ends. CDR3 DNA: TGTGCCAGCAGTTTAGGTCGAGGGAACACTGAAGCTTTCTTT. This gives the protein CASSLGRGNTEAFF. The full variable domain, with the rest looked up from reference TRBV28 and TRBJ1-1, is DVKVTQSSRYLVKRTGEKVFLECVQDMDHENMFWYRQDPGLGLRLIYFSYDVKMKEKGDIPEGYSVSREKKERFSLILESASTNQTSMYLCASSLGRGNTEAFFGQGTRLTVV.

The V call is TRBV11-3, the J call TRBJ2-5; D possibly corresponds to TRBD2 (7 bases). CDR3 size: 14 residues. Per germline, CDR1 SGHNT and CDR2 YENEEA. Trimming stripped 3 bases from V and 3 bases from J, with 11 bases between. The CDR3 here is CASSFGGAEETQYF. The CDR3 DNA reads TGTGCCAGCAGCTTTGGGGGGGCAGAAGAGACCCAGTACTTC. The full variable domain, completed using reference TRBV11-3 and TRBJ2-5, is EAGVVQSPRYKIIEKKQPVAFWCNPISGHNTLYWYLQNLGQGPELLIRYENEEAVDDSQLPKDRFSAERLKGVDSTLKIQPAELGDSAVYLCASSFGGAEETQYFGPGTRLLVL.

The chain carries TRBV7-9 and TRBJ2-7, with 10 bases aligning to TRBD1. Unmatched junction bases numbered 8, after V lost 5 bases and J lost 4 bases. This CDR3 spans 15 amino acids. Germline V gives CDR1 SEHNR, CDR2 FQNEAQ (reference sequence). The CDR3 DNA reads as TGTGCCAGCAGCAACCGGGACAGGGGAATGTACGAGCAGTACTTC. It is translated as CASSNRDRGMYEQYF.

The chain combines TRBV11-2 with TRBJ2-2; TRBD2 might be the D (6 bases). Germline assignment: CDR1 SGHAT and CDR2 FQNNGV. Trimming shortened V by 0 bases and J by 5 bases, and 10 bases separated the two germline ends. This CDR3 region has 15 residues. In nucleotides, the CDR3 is TGTGCCAGCAGCTTAGAAGGGAGGAGGACCGGGGAGCTGTTTTTT. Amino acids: CASSLEGRRTGELFF.